The 6 T cell receptor beta chains presented below share a single source sample, sequenced in a study of shared clonotypes between healthy human individuals. Produced via immunoSEQ multiplex PCR; TCRdb's table is partial and in-frame only. The repertoire has approximately 500,000 clones, around 79% of them found once; the top ten carry approximately 12%. Input material: PBMCs. The origin of the receptors is a woman aged 40 to 50 in good health. Some clones in this sample may be carry-over from other donors' samples.

In this sample, this clone turned up once. This sequence joins TRBV7-2 and TRBJ2-4; the D is unclear. Looked up from germline, CDR1 is SGHTA and CDR2 is FQGNSA. This CDR3 region has 16 residues. Between the trimmed V and J ends, which lost 1 base and 0 bases, there was a span of 10 bases. The CDR3 is CASSLDSALAKNIQYF. CDR3 coding DNA: TGTGCCAGCAGCTTAGATTCGGCCCTAGCCAAAAACATTCAGTACTTC.

J is TRBJ2-7 and V is TRBV28, with D possibly being TRBD2 (6 bases). V gave up 6 bases and J gave up 6 bases, with 18 bases separating them. Germline lookup yields CDR1 MDHEN and CDR2 SYDVKM. This CDR3 is built from 14 residues. CDR3 in amino acids: CASRWGAPGGEQYF. The CDR3 coding sequence is TGTGCCAGCAGGTGGGGAGCCCCCGGGGGCGAGCAGTACTTC.

The table lists this clone with a few counts. This chain connects TRBV6-6 to TRBJ2-1; TRBD2 agrees at 7 bases. This CDR3 spans 13 amino acids. V was clipped by 5 bases and J by 10 bases; unmatched bases: 8. Germline lookup yields CDR1 MNHNY and CDR2 SVGAGI (reference sequence). The CDR3 coding sequence is TGTGCCAGCAGTACTTGGACTAGGAACGAGCAGTTCTTC. This encodes CASSTWTRNEQFF.

The V gene is TRBV7-9, the J gene TRBJ2-2; D is uncertain. CDR1 and CDR2 (germline): SEHNR, FQNEAQ (reference sequence). The length of the CDR3 is 13 residues. Trimming stripped 5 bases from V and 5 bases from J, with 9 bases between. The CDR3 is CASSPIQTGELFF. Here the CDR3 DNA reads TGTGCCAGCAGCCCGATACAAACCGGGGAGCTGTTTTTT.

This clone was seen once. V gene TRBV27 combines with J gene TRBJ1-2, with 9 positions matching TRBD1. CDR3 size: 13 residues. The V segment lost 3 bases and the J segment 8 bases; nucleotides outside the gene matches: 4. CDR1 and CDR2 from the germline V gene are MNHEY and SMNVEV (reference sequence). Here the CDR3 DNA reads TGTGCCAGCAGTTTTAGTGGGACAGGGGGCTACACCTTC. Translated: CASSFSGTGGYTF.

There are many counts of this clone. The genes are TRBV2 and TRBJ1-1; the match to TRBD1 covers 9 bases. Germline CDR1 and CDR2: SNHLY and FYNNEI. The CDR3 covers 15 residues. V shed 0 bases, J shed 7 bases, and the junction held 6 bases outside the gene matches. The CDR3 DNA is TGTGCCAGCAGTGAAGCGGACAGGGGCAACTTTGAAGCTTTCTTT. It translates to CASSEADRGNFEAFF.